The 28 T cell receptor beta chains presented below share a single source sample, sequenced in a study of identical twins. MiXCR, run by TCRdb on the 5' RACE reads, gives a single entry per CDR3 protein. The sample records fewer than 900,000 distinct CDR3 sequences, around 21% being singletons. These data are also associated with another study on T cells expressing NK-cell markers.

The specimen sequenced was PBMCs. These receptors were collected from a woman aged 18-35 years in good health.

The J gene is TRBJ1-5, the V gene TRBV12-3 or TRBV12-4; TRBD1 is a possible D gene (5 bases). The ends were cut back, 3 bases at V and 9 bases at J, with 12 bases in the middle. The CDR3 totals 13 residues. CDR3 DNA sequence: TGTGCCAGCAGTTTTCAGGGCTCACGGCCCCAGCATTTT. It encodes CASSFQGSRPQHF.

The chain joins TRBV7-2 to TRBJ2-7; 14 bases line up with TRBD2. The CDR3 has 15 amino acids. The trim removed 4 bases at V and 2 bases at J, leaving 1 base unmatched. Looked up from germline, CDR1 is SGHTA and CDR2 is FQGNSA. The CDR3: CASSWGLAGAYEQYF. The CDR3 bases are TGTGCCAGCAGCTGGGGACTAGCGGGGGCCTACGAGCAGTACTTC.

The V call is TRBV29-1, the J call TRBJ2-1, with TRBD2 identical over 8 bases. The trim removed 1 base at V and 9 bases at J, leaving 5 bases unmatched. CDR3 size: 13 residues. CDR1 and CDR2 (germline): SQVTM, ANQGSEA. CDR3 protein: CSVEAGGRLEQFF. The CDR3 bases are TGCAGCGTTGAAGCGGGAGGGCGTCTTGAGCAGTTCTTC.

This clonotype has only a few counts. This chain uses TRBV3-1 with TRBJ1-1, with D perhaps matching TRBD1 (5 bases). The V end lost 3 bases, the J end lost 1 base, and 15 bases lay between the germline ends. The CDR3 covers 16 residues. Germline lookup yields CDR1 LGHDT and CDR2 YNNKEL (reference sequence). CDR3 DNA sequence: TGTGCCAGCAGCCATGGAATTTGGGGCGCGAACACTGAAGCTTTCTTT. This encodes CASSHGIWGANTEAFF.

The rearrangement joins TRBV12-3 or TRBV12-4 to TRBJ1-1; no firm D call. V was shortened by 6 bases and J by 0 bases, with 14 bases between the two germline ends. This CDR3 has 15 residues. The CDR3 sequence: CASSPPGLVNTEAFF. CDR3 bases: TGTGCCAGCAGCCCCCCCGGGCTCGTGAACACTGAAGCTTTCTTT.

The table lists this clonotype with many counts. The gene calls are TRBV29-1 and TRBJ2-1, with a tentative D call TRBD1 (6 bases). Trimming left V 6 bases short and J 2 bases short, with 20 bases between. The CDR3 sequence is 16 residues long. Germline V CDR1 and CDR2: SQVTM, ANQGSEA. In nucleotides, the CDR3 is TGCAGCGTCATGCTACAGGGTGCTATTGCCTACAATGAGCAGTTCTTC. It is translated as CSVMLQGAIAYNEQFF.

The chain carries TRBV6-2 or TRBV6-3 and TRBJ2-7; possibly TRBD1 or TRBD2 for D (5 bases each). V was cut by 7 bases and J by 3 bases, with 13 bases left in between. The CDR3 is 13 residues long. Germline lookup yields CDR1 MNHEY and CDR2 SVGEGT. CDR3 bases: TGTGCCAGCAACCGGGACGCATACTACGAGCAGTACTTC. Translated: CASNRDAYYEQYF.

CDR3 sequence reads: CSAKTENTGELFF. CDR3 nucleotide sequence: TGCAGTGCTAAGACAGAGAACACCGGGGAGCTGTTTTTT. The chain uses TRBV20-1 and TRBJ2-2; D possibly corresponds to TRBD1 (5 bases). Between the trimmed V and J ends, which lost 4 bases and 1 base, there was a span of 7 bases. Looked up from germline, CDR1 is DFQATT and CDR2 is SNEGSKA (reference sequence). The CDR3 sequence is 13 residues long.

This clonotype was seen a few times. This sequence joins TRBV24-1 and TRBJ2-1, with TRBD1 as a possible D gene (6 bases). Trimming left V 4 bases short and J 5 bases short, with 14 bases between. Germline V gives CDR1 KGHDR, CDR2 SFDVKD. The CDR3 spans 15 residues. DNA of the CDR3: TGTGCCACCAGTGACCCAGCACAGGGAGACAATGAGCAGTTCTTC. As protein: CATSDPAQGDNEQFF.

This clonotype was observed at least ten times. V usage is TRBV28 and J usage is TRBJ1-3; D not resolved. The CDR3 length is 16 residues. Germline V gives CDR1 MDHEN, CDR2 SYDVKM. V lost 6 bases and J lost 3, with 18 bases in between. Here the CDR3 reads CASSQMDHRVGNTIYF. The CDR3, as DNA: TGTGCCAGCAGCCAAATGGACCATCGGGTTGGAAACACCATATATTTT.

The rearrangement uses TRBV5-5 and TRBJ2-3; D ambiguous. This CDR3 is 16 amino acids long. Per the germline V gene, CDR1 is SGHKS and CDR2 is YYEKEE (reference sequence). The V end lost 1 base, the J end lost 3 bases, and 15 bases lay between the germline ends. The CDR3 is CASSLFQDLLTDTQYF. CDR3 in DNA: TGTGCCAGCAGCTTGTTCCAGGATTTATTGACAGATACGCAGTATTTT.

The chain has TRBV11-1 and TRBJ2-6; D not resolved. CDR1 and CDR2 from the germline V gene are SGHAT and FQDESV (reference sequence). Deletions cut 5 bases from V and 1 base from J, with 18 bases between. This CDR3 region has 18 residues. The CDR3 region has the DNA TGTGCCAGCAGCCCCGTCGGCTCGGATCGGTCTGGGGCCAACGTCCTGACTTTC. Translated, it gives CASSPVGSDRSGANVLTF.

In DNA, the CDR3 is TGTGCCAGCAGCTTCTTATGGGGCCGGGACTGGTGCACAGATACGCAGTATTTT. This sequence encodes CASSFLWGRDWCTDTQYF. This chain connects TRBV9 to TRBJ2-3; weak D call: TRBD2 (6 bases). The CDR3 covers 18 residues. The germline V and J ends were trimmed by 4 bases and 1 base, with 22 bases remaining between them. Germline assignment: CDR1 SGDLS and CDR2 YYNGEE.

The gene calls are TRBV9 and TRBJ2-7, with TRBD2 as a possible D gene (6 bases). There are 13 residues in the CDR3. V lost 3 bases, J lost 6 bases, and 13 bases lay in between. Germline CDR1 and CDR2: SGDLS and YYNGEE. The CDR3 protein is CASSGGGVSEQYF. The DNA of the CDR3 is TGTGCCAGCAGCGGTGGCGGGGTGAGCGAGCAGTACTTC.

This clonotype was observed a handful of times. V is TRBV12-3 or TRBV12-4 and J is TRBJ2-5, with a weak D call TRBD2 (6 bases). The CDR3 is 17 residues long. Trimming left V 3 bases short and J 7 bases short, with 24 bases between. This CDR3 is CASSFRGSIEFDGTQYF. For the CDR3, the DNA is TGTGCCAGCAGTTTCCGGGGGAGTATAGAGTTCGATGGGACCCAGTACTTC.

Only a few counts were recorded for this clonotype. CDR3 sequence (DNA): TGTGCCAGCAGCTTAGTCGGTGCTAGCGGGGGTAGAAATGAGCAGTTCTTC. As protein: CASSLVGASGGRNEQFF. V is TRBV7-9 and J is TRBJ2-1; TRBD2 agrees at 10 bases. This CDR3 has 17 amino acids. Germline CDR1 reads SEHNR; CDR2 reads FQNEAQ (reference sequence). Germline trimming cut 1 base from V and 7 bases from J; bases unmatched to any gene: 10.

The rearrangement uses TRBV5-1 and TRBJ2-1; D assignment may be TRBD1 or TRBD2 (6 bases each). Per the germline V gene, CDR1 is SGHRS and CDR2 is YFSETQ. The CDR3 length is 14 residues. Trimming removed 4 bases at V and 11 bases at J, with 19 bases between. CDR3 protein: CASSAGQNLVKQFF. CDR3 DNA sequence: TGCGCCAGCAGCGCGGGACAAAATCTAGTCAAGCAGTTCTTC.

The CDR3 protein is CASSPPVRGSRETQYF. The CDR3 DNA sequence: TGTGCCAGCTCACCCCCGGTGCGGGGATCGCGGGAGACCCAGTACTTC. This chain links TRBV18 with TRBJ2-5; D is possibly TRBD2 (6 bases). Trimming removed 3 bases from V and 5 bases from J, with 19 bases in between. This CDR3 comprises 16 residues. The germline gives CDR1 KGHSH, CDR2 LQKENI. Full variable domain (missing parts from reference TRBV18 and TRBJ2-5): NAGVMQNPRHLVRRRGQEARLRCSPMKGHSHVYWYRQLPEEGLKFMVYLQKENIIDESGMPKERFSAEFPKEGPSILRIQQVVRGDSAAYFCASSPPVRGSRETQYFGPGTRLLVL.

This rearrangement joins TRBV27 to TRBJ2-1; 12 nucleotides line up with TRBD2. Losses at the gene ends were 7 bases for V and 7 bases for J; bases not matched to a gene: 8. The CDR3 is made up of 15 amino acids. CDR1 and CDR2 (germline): MNHEY, SMNVEV (reference sequence). The CDR3 DNA sequence: TGTGCCAGCACCAAGACTAGCGGGAGTGGGAATGAGCAGTTCTTC. This translates into CASTKTSGSGNEQFF.

The chain carries TRBV5-1 and TRBJ2-1, with 8 bases matching TRBD1. Germline V CDR1 and CDR2: SGHRS, YFSETQ. Losses at the gene ends were 4 bases for V and 0 bases for J; bases not matched to a gene: 3. The CDR3 spans 15 residues. The CDR3: CASSQTGGSYNEQFF. Written as DNA, the CDR3 is TGCGCCAGCAGCCAAACAGGGGGCTCCTACAATGAGCAGTTCTTC.

This clonotype was seen more than once but under ten times. The rearrangement links TRBV29-1 to TRBJ2-7; no firm D call. CDR3 size: 12 residues. CDR1 and CDR2 (germline): SQVTM, ANQGSEA. V lost 7 bases and J lost 2, with 12 bases in between. CDR3 protein: CSGAEGTYEQYF. CDR3 bases: TGCAGCGGGGCGGAAGGGACCTACGAGCAGTACTTC.

The chain links TRBV20-1 to TRBJ1-5; D is uncertain. This CDR3 has 13 residues. Trimming left V 5 bases short and J 4 bases short, with 12 bases between. Germline V lookup: CDR1 DFQATT, CDR2 SNEGSKA (reference sequence). The CDR3 loop reads CSALSGLNQPQHF. DNA of the CDR3: TGCAGTGCTCTTTCCGGTTTGAATCAGCCCCAGCATTTT.

The rearrangement links TRBV7-9 to TRBJ2-4; D call uncertain. This CDR3 spans 15 amino acids. Germline-derived CDR1 and CDR2 are SEHNR and FQNEAQ (reference sequence). Trimming removed 2 bases at V and 8 bases at J, with 16 bases between. The CDR3 loop is CASSLSEPTLHIQYF. The CDR3 DNA is TGTGCCAGCAGCTTATCCGAACCAACGCTACACATTCAGTACTTC.

This clonotype was observed a few times. This sequence joins TRBV5-6 and TRBJ1-1; the match to TRBD1 covers 7 bases. Trimming cost V 2 bases and J 7 bases; bases outside gene matches: 2. The germline V gene encodes CDR1 SGHDT and CDR2 YYEEEE. The CDR3 is 12 amino acids. The CDR3 DNA follows: TGTGCCAGCAGCTTCAGGGGGGTTGAAGCTTTCTTT. It codes for CASSFRGVEAFF.

This clonotype was picked up a small number of times. V is TRBV20-1 and J is TRBJ2-3, with 7 nucleotides matching TRBD2. This CDR3 is 15 amino acids long. V shed 5 bases and J 2 bases; nucleotides not matched to a gene: 10. Germline assignment: CDR1 DFQATT and CDR2 SNEGSKA (reference sequence). CDR3 DNA sequence: TGCAGTGCTTCTCCGCCTAGCGGTAACACAGATACGCAGTATTTT. Its protein product is CSASPPSGNTDTQYF.

For the CDR3, the DNA is TGCGCCAGCAGCCCGACTAGCGGGAGGACCAATACCGACGATGAGCAGTTCTTC. It translates to CASSPTSGRTNTDDEQFF. The V and J genes are TRBV5-1 and TRBJ2-1; 13 nucleotides agree with TRBD2. Germline values: CDR1 SGHRS, CDR2 YFSETQ. The CDR3 spans 18 residues. Trimming cost V 4 bases and J 8 bases; bases outside gene matches: 15.

The chain has TRBV20-1 and TRBJ2-3, with 9 bases lining up with TRBD2. The CDR3 covers 13 residues. Germline-derived CDR1 and CDR2 are DFQATT and SNEGSKA (reference sequence). The ends lost 3 bases at V and 5 bases at J; junction bases unmatched: 3. The CDR3 DNA is TGCAGTGCTAGTAGCGGGGGACAAGATACGCAGTATTTT. It translates to CSASSGGQDTQYF.

Of note for this clonotype: A much larger clone differs by one base, so this may be a read error. The chain is built from TRBV29-1 and TRBJ2-1; D is undetermined. The CDR3 runs to 12 residues. Per the germline V gene, CDR1 is SQVTM and CDR2 is ANQGSEA. CDR3 nucleotides: TGCAGCGTTGAATATGATTACAATGAGAAGTTCTTC. Amino acid sequence: CSVEYDYNEKFF.